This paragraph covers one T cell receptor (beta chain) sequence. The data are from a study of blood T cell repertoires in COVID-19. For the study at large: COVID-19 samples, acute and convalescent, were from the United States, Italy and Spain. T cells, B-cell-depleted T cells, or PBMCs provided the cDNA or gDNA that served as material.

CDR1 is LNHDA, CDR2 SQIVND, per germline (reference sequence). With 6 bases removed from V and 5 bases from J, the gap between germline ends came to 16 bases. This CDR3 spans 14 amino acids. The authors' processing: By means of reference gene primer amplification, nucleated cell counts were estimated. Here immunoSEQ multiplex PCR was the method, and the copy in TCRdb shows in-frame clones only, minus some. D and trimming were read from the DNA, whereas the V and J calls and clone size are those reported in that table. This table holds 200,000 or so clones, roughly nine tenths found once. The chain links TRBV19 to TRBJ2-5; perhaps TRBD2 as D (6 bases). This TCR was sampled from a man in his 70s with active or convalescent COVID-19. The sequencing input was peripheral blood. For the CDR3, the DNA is TGTGCCAGTAGCTGGGGACTGGGTGGCGAGACCCAGTACTTC. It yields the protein CASSWGLGGETQYF.